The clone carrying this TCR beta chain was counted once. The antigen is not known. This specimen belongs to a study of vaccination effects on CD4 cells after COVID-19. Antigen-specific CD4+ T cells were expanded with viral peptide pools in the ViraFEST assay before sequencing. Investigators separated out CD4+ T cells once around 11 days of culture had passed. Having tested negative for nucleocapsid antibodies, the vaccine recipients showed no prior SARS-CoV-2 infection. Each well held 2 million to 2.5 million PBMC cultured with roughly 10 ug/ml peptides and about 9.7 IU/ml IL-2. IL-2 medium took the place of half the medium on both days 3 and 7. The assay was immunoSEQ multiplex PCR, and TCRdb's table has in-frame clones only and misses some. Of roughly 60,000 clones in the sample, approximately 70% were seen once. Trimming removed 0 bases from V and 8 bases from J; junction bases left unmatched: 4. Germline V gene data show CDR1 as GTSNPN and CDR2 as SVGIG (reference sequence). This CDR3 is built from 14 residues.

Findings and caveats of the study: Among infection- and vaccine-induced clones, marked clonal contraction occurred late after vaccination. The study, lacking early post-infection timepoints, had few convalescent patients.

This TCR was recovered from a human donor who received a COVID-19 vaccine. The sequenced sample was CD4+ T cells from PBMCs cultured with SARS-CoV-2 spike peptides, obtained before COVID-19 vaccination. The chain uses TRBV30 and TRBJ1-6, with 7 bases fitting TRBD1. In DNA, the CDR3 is TGTGCCTGGAGTGTACGACAGGGTTATTCACCCCTCCACTTT. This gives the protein CAWSVRQGYSPLHF.